This TCR beta chain was documented in a study of cytomegalovirus exposure and HLA in healthy donors. This clone was detected a few times. CDR1 and CDR2 (germline): MNHEY, SMNVEV (reference sequence). Trimming removed 3 bases from V and 7 bases from J, with 9 bases in between. The CDR3 sequence is 13 residues long. The PCR contained 60 Vbeta and 13 Jbeta primers. Libraries were prepared by immunoSEQ multiplex PCR; TCRdb keeps only in-frame clonotypes and omits some of them. The table has around 130,000 clones, 7% to 9.5% seen once. This sequence joins TRBV27 and TRBJ1-4, with D possibly being TRBD1 (5 bases). The sequence was collected from a woman between 35 and 50 years old in good health and CMV-seropositive. The material sequenced was PBMCs. DNA of the CDR3: TGTGCCAGCAGTTTCGGCAGGGTTGAAAAACTGTTTTTT. This sequence encodes CASSFGRVEKLFF.